The present T cell receptor beta chain was sequenced within a study of beta chain features in type 1 diabetes. Findings and limits, study-wide: All four CD4+ subsets from Type 1 diabetes patients carried moderately but significantly shorter TCRB CDR3s.

Of the isolated RNA, all was reverse transcribed, and so the sequenced material was expressed TCRB transcripts. Repertoires were generated with immunoSEQ multiplex PCR, while TCRdb's copy carries only in-frame clones and drops some. The sample records about 340,000 clones, approximately 13% being singletons. The germline gives CDR1 LGHNA, CDR2 YNFKEQ. CDR3 length: 13 amino acids. V was pared by 7 bases and J by 7 bases, with 5 bases of the junction left unmatched. This clone turned up a few times. The antigen is not known. Sequenced: naive CD4+ T cells from blood. This TCR derives from a woman between 18 and 29 years old with type 1 diabetes. The rearrangement links TRBV4-2 to TRBJ2-1; the match to TRBD2 covers 9 bases. The CDR3 sequence is CASKGTSLNEQFF. CDR3 in DNA: TGTGCCAGCAAAGGGACTAGCCTTAATGAGCAGTTCTTC.